The present T cell receptor beta chain was sequenced within a study of blood T cell repertoires in COVID-19 (dated by TCRdb to about 2020). Study-level background: Samples covering the acute and convalescent phases of COVID-19 were provided by collaborators in the United States, Italy and Spain. The prospective study material was composed of cDNA or gDNA derived from T cells, B-cell-depleted T cells, or PBMCs. Where available, HLA class I and class II types were obtained from metadata supplied by the sample provider rather than from assay-based typing. The samples were drawn from the first 160 participants of the ongoing ImmuneRACE study and from over a thousand subjects provided by 6 global collaborators. The repertoires were made available in a free public database intended to serve as a resource for research on the immune response to SARS-CoV-2. The dataset comprised deeply sampled blood TCRbeta repertoires from subjects exposed to, actively infected with, or recovered from COVID-19. A de-identified subject ID, COVID-19 status, age in years and sex were almost always included in the sample metadata. The paper as a whole reports these results and caveats: The quantity of clinical and demographic metadata differed by source and by participant and was supplied without curation.

Comment on this clone: It lacks a known antigen. Base qualities are not provided; no much larger clone lies one nucleotide away.

Ends trimmed: V by 6 bases, J by 3 bases; bases unmatched to a gene: 6. The germline V gene gives CDR1 as ENHRY and CDR2 as SYGVKD. Its CDR3 holds 14 amino acids, cysteine through phenylalanine. The entry retains the CDR3 DNA only, 42 bases that are in frame from base 1. Collaborating institutions collected whole blood in K2EDTA tubes following their own protocols. Collaborator samples were shipped for TCRbeta analysis as frozen whole blood, isolated PBMCs, or DNA extracted from either sample type. The immunoSEQ Assay, a bias-controlled multiplex PCR, was used to amplify TCRbeta CDR3 regions from genomic DNA. As for the original processing: Nucleated cell counts per sample were estimated from amplification of reference gene primers within the assay. To quantify the absolute abundance of each unique TCRbeta CDR3 rearrangement, sequence reads were collapsed and filtered. For each sample, productive Simpson clonality was calculated by taking the square root of Simpson's diversity index across productive rearrangements. Drawn from immuneACCESS, this table holds only the in-frame rearrangements with V and J called that TCRdb kept. Clones are partly lost; checked studies trace under half to an unresolved V gene and leave the rest unexplained. The V and J calls and the clone size are those of that table, but D and trimming were determined from the DNA. This sample holds roughly 62,000 clones; approximately 86% were observed only once. 7.4% of the sample goes to the ten largest clones.

The TCR comes from a human donor with active COVID-19. The donor label of this sample is uncertain. The receptor chain draws on TRBV10-3 and TRBJ1-2; a stretch of 8 junction bases matches TRBD1. Material for sequencing was peripheral blood. The DNA sequence is as follows: TGTGCCATCAGCGGGACAGGCAGTGACTATGGCTACACCTTC. This encodes CAISGTGSDYGYTF.